The TCR beta chain under discussion was sequenced for a study of read filtering for tumor transcriptome and immune sequencing. Looking at the study overall: Revised staging placed roughly 8 patients in R-ISS I, 15 to 20 in II, six or seven in III.

This library used roughly 400 ng RNA and molecular barcoded adaptors spanning alpha/delta and beta/gamma chains. Using its own MiXCR run on the reads, TCRdb lists one record per CDR3 protein. The table shows tens of thousands of distinct CDR3 sequences, with roughly 20% occurring only once. This clonotype was detected ten times or more. Antigen unknown. Study observations and caveats: Compared with RNA-seq, IR-seq gave much higher clonotype depth and reliability. Without single-read clonotypes, shared clonotype proportions correlated more between IR-seq and RNA-seq.

The sequenced sample was a population of CD138-negative cells sorted from bone marrow. The receptor comes from a donor aged 40 or over with multiple myeloma.

The CDR3 loop reads CSVGLFSYNEQFF. As DNA, the CDR3 is TGCAGCGTTGGCCTTTTCTCCTACAATGAGCAGTTCTTC. V usage is TRBV29-1 and J usage is TRBJ2-1, with D unresolved. CDR3 length: 13 residues. Germline V gene data show CDR1 as SQVTM and CDR2 as ANQGSEA. V lost 4 bases, J lost 0 bases, and 7 bases lay in between.